This T cell receptor beta chain was identified during a study of shared clonotypes between healthy human individuals. General observations from the study: At large depth, rarefaction still showed sorted-subset sequencing to be incomplete. Clonotypes which were not shared had lower generation probabilities than clonotypes that all four donors shared.

After removal of 9 bases from V and 4 bases from J, the junction contained 6 bases not matched to a gene. CDR3 size: 13 residues. CDR1 is SGDLS and CDR2 is YYNGEE in the germline V gene. The table came from immunoSEQ multiplex PCR; TCRdb's copy has only in-frame clones and leaves some out. The sample carries 550,000 to 850,000 clones, roughly 72% recorded once. Worth noting for this clone: As yet, its antigen is unknown.

The rearrangement uses TRBV9 and TRBJ2-2; 7 bases are a match to TRBD1. Sequenced sample: memory CD4+ T cells sorted from blood. Subset in this sample: CD45RA-negative fraction. The receptor was derived from a woman younger than 45 in good health. Written as DNA, the CDR3 is TGTGCCACCAGACAGGGCTCCACCGGGGAGCTGTTTTTT. Its protein product is CATRQGSTGELFF.